What follows are 18 T cell receptor beta chains derived from one specimen sequenced in a study of T cell repertoires in cytomegalovirus infection. No antigen has been identified for these receptors. TCRdb re-called the reads through MiXCR, storing one row per CDR3 protein. The sample records approximately 390,000 distinct CDR3 sequences, about 35% being singletons. The specimen comprised cultured PBMCs, sampled from culture after CMV antigen stimulation. These receptors were obtained from a human donor in good health (CMV status not recorded). Some clones in this sample may be carry-over from other donors' samples.

The table lists this clonotype with a few counts. V gene TRBV12-3 or TRBV12-4 combines with J gene TRBJ2-7, with D tentatively TRBD2 (5 bases). This CDR3 has 13 residues. Between the trimmed V and J ends, which lost 6 bases and 3 bases, there was a span of 12 bases. The CDR3 loop is CASSSFTSYEQYF. The CDR3 nucleotides are TGTGCCAGCAGCTCCTTTACTAGCTACGAGCAGTACTTC.

The chain carries TRBV19 and TRBJ1-2, with no clear D. The germline V and J ends were trimmed by 4 bases and 0 bases, with 15 bases remaining between them. Germline CDR1 is LNHDA and CDR2 is SQIVND (reference sequence). This CDR3 has 16 residues. This chain's CDR3 is CASSKVLGRANYGYTF. The DNA for the CDR3 is TGTGCCAGTAGTAAAGTCCTAGGGAGGGCTAACTATGGCTACACCTTC.

The chain links TRBV4-1 to TRBJ2-1, with a weak D call TRBD2 (6 bases). The CDR3 is 15 amino acids. The V and J ends lost 10 bases and 5 bases respectively, with 21 bases between them. CDR1 and CDR2 (germline): MGHRA, YSYEKL. The CDR3 here is CANGTAGLPNNEQFF. The CDR3, as DNA: TGCGCCAACGGCACCGCGGGACTCCCTAACAATGAGCAGTTCTTC.

The chain employs TRBV7-6 and TRBJ2-1; 7 bases align to TRBD2. Germline CDR1 and CDR2: SGHVS and FNYEAQ. The V and J ends lost 0 bases and 9 bases, in that order; junction bases with no gene match: 5. The CDR3 length is 14 residues. CDR3 bases: TGTGCCAGCAGCTTAGCGGGAGGGCCGGTTGAGCAGTTCTTC. Translating it yields CASSLAGGPVEQFF.

The rearrangement links TRBV11-3 to TRBJ2-4; D may be TRBD2 (6 bases). Germline CDR1 reads SGHNT; CDR2 reads YENEEA. V was pared by 4 bases and J by 1 base, with 11 bases between. The CDR3 is 15 residues long. The CDR3 DNA reads TGTGCCAGCAGCTGGAGCGGGTCTGCCAAAAACATTCAGTACTTC. This codes for CASSWSGSAKNIQYF. Combining the CDR3 with reference TRBV11-3 and TRBJ2-4 gives the whole variable domain EAGVVQSPRYKIIEKKQPVAFWCNPISGHNTLYWYLQNLGQGPELLIRYENEEAVDDSQLPKDRFSAERLKGVDSTLKIQPAELGDSAVYLCASSWSGSAKNIQYFGAGTRLSVL.

This clonotype occurred a few times. The junction shows a germline mismatch at one end, possibly a read error. This sequence joins TRBV19 and TRBJ1-4; TRBD1 is a possible D gene (6 bases). This CDR3 is 15 amino acids long. The germline V gene has CDR1 LNHDA and CDR2 SQIVND (reference sequence). This CDR3 reads CASNRGGARNEKLFF. CDR3 in DNA: TGTGCTAGTAATCGCGGGGGGGCCCGTAATGAAAAACTGTTTTTT.

This chain uses TRBV7-2 with TRBJ2-7, with TRBD2 matching 8 bases. Per the germline V gene, CDR1 is SGHTA and CDR2 is FQGNSA. The CDR3 sequence is 14 residues long. V lost 5 bases to trimming and J lost 2 bases; unmatched junction nucleotides: 5. The CDR3 region has the DNA TGTGCCAGCAGCCGAACTAGCGGCCCCTACGAGCAGTACTTC. Translating gives CASSRTSGPYEQYF.

This clonotype was found a few times. The chain carries TRBV6-2 or TRBV6-3 and TRBJ2-7; 8 nucleotides align to TRBD2. This CDR3 is 15 amino acids long. J lost 3 bases, V lost 3 bases, and 7 bases had no gene match. Germline-derived CDR1 and CDR2 are MNHEY and SVGEGT. Here the CDR3 reads CASSYSASGYYEQYF. The CDR3 DNA reads as TGTGCCAGCAGTTATTCGGCTAGCGGGTACTACGAGCAGTACTTC.

The V call is TRBV4-1, the J call TRBJ1-5; unclear D gene. V was cut by 1 base and J by 4 bases, with 11 bases left in between. This CDR3 contains 15 residues. Germline loops: CDR1 MGHRA, CDR2 YSYEKL. Here the CDR3 reads CASSQVLTGNQPQHF. In nucleotides, the CDR3 is TGCGCCAGCAGCCAAGTATTGACGGGAAATCAGCCCCAGCATTTT.

The rearrangement uses TRBV6-1 and TRBJ1-1; D is perhaps TRBD1 (6 bases). Looked up from germline, CDR1 is MNHNS and CDR2 is SASEGT. There are 14 residues in the CDR3. The V end was cut by 8 bases, the J end by 3 bases, with 16 bases between. CDR3: CASHPPTGHTEAFF. CDR3 bases: TGTGCCAGCCACCCCCCGACAGGACACACTGAAGCTTTCTTT.

Many counts were recorded for this clonotype. The chain has TRBV7-2 and TRBJ1-1; TRBD1 matches 7 bases. The junction had 4 bases not matched to a gene; V was cut back by 5 bases and J by 4 bases. Germline assignment: CDR1 SGHTA and CDR2 FQGNSA. This CDR3 is 13 amino acids long. The CDR3 region is CASSPQGITEAFF. The CDR3 DNA reads TGTGCCAGCAGCCCACAGGGGATCACTGAAGCTTTCTTT. Full variable domain (rest looked up from reference TRBV7-2 and TRBJ1-1): GAGVSQSPSNKVTEKGKDVELRCDPISGHTALYWYRQSLGQGLEFLIYFQGNSAPDKSGLPSDRFSAERTGGSVSTLTIQRTQQEDSAVYLCASSPQGITEAFFGQGTRLTVV.

This clonotype was found a few times. This chain joins TRBV28 and TRBJ2-3; TRBD1 matches at 8 bases. This CDR3 has 15 amino acids. After removal of 7 bases from V and 1 base from J, the junction contained 7 bases not matched to a gene. In germline, CDR1 is MDHEN, CDR2 SYDVKM. The CDR3 DNA reads TGTGCCAGCACCGCAGGGGGCGCAGGCACAGATACGCAGTATTTT. Amino acid sequence: CASTAGGAGTDTQYF. Combining the CDR3 with reference TRBV28 and TRBJ2-3 gives the whole variable domain DVKVTQSSRYLVKRTGEKVFLECVQDMDHENMFWYRQDPGLGLRLIYFSYDVKMKEKGDIPEGYSVSREKKERFSLILESASTNQTSMYLCASTAGGAGTDTQYFGPGTRLTVL.

The chain carries TRBV7-9 and TRBJ2-3, with TRBD2 matching 7 bases. The CDR3 spans 15 residues. With 3 bases clipped from V and 6 bases from J, the junction kept 9 bases outside the gene matches. Per the germline V gene, CDR1 is SEHNR and CDR2 is FQNEAQ (reference sequence). The CDR3 sequence is CASSFEAGSQDTQYF. CDR3 DNA sequence: TGTGCCAGCAGCTTTGAAGCGGGATCCCAGGATACGCAGTATTTT. Looking up the rest from reference TRBV7-9 and TRBJ2-3 gives the full variable domain: DTGVSQNPRHKITKRGQNVTFRCDPISEHNRLYWYRQTLGQGPEFLTYFQNEAQLEKSRLLSDRFSAERPKGSFSTLEIQRTEQGDSAMYLCASSFEAGSQDTQYFGPGTRLTVL.

This clonotype was observed a handful of times. This chain uses TRBV7-9 with TRBJ2-7, with 8 nucleotides matching TRBD2. The V gene's germline CDR1 is SEHNR and CDR2 FQNEAQ (reference sequence). The length of the CDR3 is 18 residues. The J segment lost 2 bases and the V segment lost 2 bases, leaving 14 bases of the junction unmatched. The CDR3 loop is CASSLRRGTGTRAYEQYF. The DNA for the CDR3 is TGTGCCAGCAGCTTACGACGGGGAACCGGGACTAGGGCCTACGAGCAGTACTTC.

The chain has TRBV7-2 and TRBJ1-1, with a tentative D call TRBD1 (5 bases). There are 15 residues in the CDR3. With 6 bases removed from V and 1 base from J, the gap between germline ends came to 15 bases. Germline CDR1 SGHTA, CDR2 FQGNSA. CDR3 DNA sequence: TGTGCCAGCAGGTCGCGGGGGGGGAGGAACACTGAAGCTTTCTTT. Protein sequence: CASRSRGGRNTEAFF. Together with reference TRBV7-2 and TRBJ1-1, the CDR3 gives the full variable domain: GAGVSQSPSNKVTEKGKDVELRCDPISGHTALYWYRQSLGQGLEFLIYFQGNSAPDKSGLPSDRFSAERTGGSVSTLTIQRTQQEDSAVYLCASRSRGGRNTEAFFGQGTRLTVV.

This clonotype occurred many times. The V and J genes are TRBV7-2 and TRBJ1-5, with D maybe TRBD1 (6 bases). The germline gives CDR1 SGHTA, CDR2 FQGNSA. The germline V and J ends were trimmed by 7 bases and 7 bases, with 17 bases remaining between them. This CDR3 spans 14 amino acids. This chain's CDR3 is CASNLGGPGQPQHF. For the CDR3, the DNA is TGTGCCAGCAATTTGGGGGGGCCAGGGCAGCCCCAGCATTTT.

The count of this clonotype is one. The rearrangement links TRBV5-4 to TRBJ1-2, with a possible D match to TRBD1 (5 bases). V dropped 5 bases and J dropped 8 bases, with 19 bases sitting between them. The germline gives CDR1 SGHNT, CDR2 YYREEE (reference sequence). CDR3 size: 14 residues. The CDR3 DNA sequence: TGTGCCAGCAGACGGGACGGCCTCCGTCCGGGCTACACCTTC. Translated, it gives CASRRDGLRPGYTF.

This clonotype was seen more than once but under ten times. V gene TRBV6-5 combines with J gene TRBJ2-7; 8 bases align to TRBD1. Germline values: CDR1 MNHEY, CDR2 SVGAGI. The CDR3 runs 13 residues. After removal of 6 bases from V and 7 bases from J, the junction contained 8 bases not matched to a gene. The CDR3 DNA reads as TGTGCCAGCAGCCCCCGGGACAGGTGGGAGCAGTACTTC. It is translated as CASSPRDRWEQYF.